The 7 T cell receptor beta chains listed next were all sequenced from one sample in a study of T cells after yellow fever vaccination. From the 5' RACE reads, TCRdb called clonotypes with MiXCR, one entry per CDR3 protein. The sample yields just under 600,000 distinct CDR3 sequences, 13% seen once. Material: PBMCs, obtained on the day of the yellow fever booster vaccination. The receptor source for this set is a young man who received the YFV17D yellow fever vaccine.

This clonotype has only a few counts. This sequence joins TRBV11-2 and TRBJ1-2; no clear D. The CDR3 spans 16 residues. Trimming took off 1 base at V and 4 bases at J, with 16 bases between the two ends. Germline values: CDR1 SGHAT, CDR2 FQNNGV. This CDR3 is CASSLVSGFPLYGYTF. The CDR3 coding sequence is TGTGCCAGCAGCTTAGTCTCTGGCTTCCCCCTCTATGGCTACACCTTC. Filled out from reference TRBV11-2 and TRBJ1-2, the complete variable domain reads EAGVAQSPRYKIIEKRQSVAFWCNPISGHATLYWYQQILGQGPKLLIQFQNNGVVDDSQLPKDRFSAERLKGVDSTLKIQPAKLEDSAVYLCASSLVSGFPLYGYTFGSGTRLTVV.

This clonotype was seen a few times. The chain uses TRBV7-2 and TRBJ2-5; D possibly matches TRBD1 or TRBD2 (5 bases each). The length of the CDR3 is 13 residues. Trimming pared 5 bases from V and 5 bases from J, leaving 12 bases between. The germline gives CDR1 SGHTA, CDR2 FQGNSA. CDR3 in amino acids: CASSTGTYETQYF. Written as DNA, the CDR3 is TGTGCCAGCAGCACTGGGACCTACGAGACCCAGTACTTC.

J is TRBJ2-3 and V is TRBV5-1, with D unresolved. The CDR3 is made up of 16 amino acids. Germline V CDR1 and CDR2: SGHRS, YFSETQ. Trimming shortened V by 1 base and J by 1 base, and 13 bases separated the two germline ends. CDR3 region: CASSLPNSYGTDTQYF. In DNA form, the CDR3 reads TGCGCCAGCAGCTTGCCAAACTCTTATGGCACAGATACGCAGTATTTT.

Only a few counts were recorded for this clonotype. This chain connects TRBV28 to TRBJ2-1; a possible D gene is TRBD2 (5 bases). Trimming left V 6 bases short and J 7 bases short, with 22 bases between. Per germline, CDR1 MDHEN and CDR2 SYDVKM. The CDR3 runs 16 residues. The CDR3 spells CASSRGDSRLRNEQFF. CDR3 DNA sequence: TGTGCCAGCAGCCGGGGAGATAGCCGGCTTCGGAATGAGCAGTTCTTC.

This clonotype occurred a few times. The V gene is TRBV25-1, the J gene TRBJ1-1; 7 bases align to TRBD1. J lost 0 bases, V lost 3 bases, and 10 bases had no gene match. This CDR3 has 17 amino acids. CDR1 is MGHDK, CDR2 SYGVNS, per germline. DNA for the CDR3: TGTGCCAGCAGTGATTTAGGGACAGCTCCTCTGAACACTGAAGCTTTCTTT. Translation gives CASSDLGTAPLNTEAFF.

Regarding this clonotype: One end of the junction does not line up with germline, which may come from a read error. The chain has TRBV7-2 and TRBJ1-1; D perhaps matches TRBD1 (5 bases). This CDR3 has 14 residues. Germline-derived CDR1 and CDR2 are SGHTA and FQGNSA. CDR3 sequence (DNA): TGTGCCAGCAGCTTAGAGAGAGGGGCCACTGTAGCTTTCTTT. This translates into CASSLERGATVAFF.

The J gene is TRBJ2-3, the V gene TRBV7-2, with 7 bases aligning to TRBD2. V gave up 5 bases and J gave up 6 bases; unmatched junction bases: 11. Germline-derived CDR1 and CDR2 are SGHTA and FQGNSA. The CDR3 runs 15 residues. The CDR3 DNA follows: TGTGCCAGCAGCCACCTGGGAGGGGCAGGGGATACGCAGTATTTT. Translated, it gives CASSHLGGAGDTQYF.